This TCR beta chain was captured in a study of blood T cell repertoires in COVID-19. Study information: Sample material is recorded as cDNA or gDNA derived from T cells, B-cell-depleted T cells, or PBMCs.

The CDR3 extends over 15 residues, inclusive of both ends. Points on this clone: No DNA is shown, since the ends of the CDR3 on it are uncertain; the CDR3 is the one TCRdb lists.

Participants, about 18 to 90 years old, spanned around 25 US areas. Cohorts were determined from participant-reported clinical history. Using immunoSEQ multiplex PCR, the repertoire was profiled, and TCRdb retains in-frame clones only, with some absent. The table records a few hundred thousand clones, about 88% of them present only once. This chain links TRBV21-1 with TRBJ2-5; the table's D call, TRBD2, was not checked against the DNA. TRBV21-1 is a listed pseudogene. Sequenced material: PBMCs or T cells enriched from blood (not recorded which). This clonotype was obtained from a young man with acute COVID-19. This CDR3 reads CASSKVGTGSLTQYF.